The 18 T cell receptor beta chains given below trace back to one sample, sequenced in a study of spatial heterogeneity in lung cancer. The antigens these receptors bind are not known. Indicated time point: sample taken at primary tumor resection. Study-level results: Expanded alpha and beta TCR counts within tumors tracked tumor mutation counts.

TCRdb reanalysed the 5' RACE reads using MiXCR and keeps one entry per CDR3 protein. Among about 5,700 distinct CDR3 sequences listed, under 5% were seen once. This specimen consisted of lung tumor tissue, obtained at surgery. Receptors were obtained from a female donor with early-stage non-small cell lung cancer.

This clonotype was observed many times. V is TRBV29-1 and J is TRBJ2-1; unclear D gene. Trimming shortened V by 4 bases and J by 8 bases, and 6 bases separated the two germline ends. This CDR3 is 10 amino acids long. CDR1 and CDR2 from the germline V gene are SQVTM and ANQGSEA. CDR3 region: CSVGFDEQFF. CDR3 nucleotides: TGCAGCGTTGGGTTTGATGAGCAGTTCTTC.

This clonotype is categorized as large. The CDR3 DNA is TGTGCCATCAGTGGGTCTTCAACAGATACGCAGTATTTT. It translates to CAISGSSTDTQYF. The chain couples TRBV10-3 to TRBJ2-3; D unresolved. The V and J ends lost 4 bases and 3 bases respectively, with 8 bases between them. This CDR3 has 13 residues. CDR1 and CDR2 from the germline V gene are ENHRY and SYGVKD.

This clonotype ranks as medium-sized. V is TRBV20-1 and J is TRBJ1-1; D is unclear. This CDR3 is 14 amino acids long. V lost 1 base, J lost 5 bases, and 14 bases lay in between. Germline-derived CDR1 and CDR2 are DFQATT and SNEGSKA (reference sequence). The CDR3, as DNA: TGCAGTGCTAGAGGTGGGCGGTCGGGGACTGAAGCTTTCTTT. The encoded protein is CSARGGRSGTEAFF.

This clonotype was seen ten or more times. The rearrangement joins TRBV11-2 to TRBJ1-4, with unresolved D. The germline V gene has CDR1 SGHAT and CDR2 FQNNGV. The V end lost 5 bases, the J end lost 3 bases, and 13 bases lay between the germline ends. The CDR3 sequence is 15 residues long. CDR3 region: CASSVGGSPNEKLFF. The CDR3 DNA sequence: TGTGCCAGCAGCGTAGGTGGCAGTCCTAATGAAAAACTGTTTTTT.

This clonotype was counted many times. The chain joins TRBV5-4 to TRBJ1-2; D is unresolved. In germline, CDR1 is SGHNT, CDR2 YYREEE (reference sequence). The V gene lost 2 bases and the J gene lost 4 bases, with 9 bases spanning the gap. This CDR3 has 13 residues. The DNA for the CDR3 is TGTGCCAGCAGCTTCGACGGCGGCTATGGCTACACCTTC. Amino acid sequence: CASSFDGGYGYTF.

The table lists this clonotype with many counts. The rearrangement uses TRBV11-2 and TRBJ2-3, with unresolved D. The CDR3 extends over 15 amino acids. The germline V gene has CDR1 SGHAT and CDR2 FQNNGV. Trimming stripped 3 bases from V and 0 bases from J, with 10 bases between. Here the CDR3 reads CASSLNWGSTDTQYF. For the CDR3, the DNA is TGTGCCAGCAGCTTGAATTGGGGTAGCACAGATACGCAGTATTTT. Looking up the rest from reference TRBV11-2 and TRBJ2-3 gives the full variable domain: EAGVAQSPRYKIIEKRQSVAFWCNPISGHATLYWYQQILGQGPKLLIQFQNNGVVDDSQLPKDRFSAERLKGVDSTLKIQPAKLEDSAVYLCASSLNWGSTDTQYFGPGTRLTVL.

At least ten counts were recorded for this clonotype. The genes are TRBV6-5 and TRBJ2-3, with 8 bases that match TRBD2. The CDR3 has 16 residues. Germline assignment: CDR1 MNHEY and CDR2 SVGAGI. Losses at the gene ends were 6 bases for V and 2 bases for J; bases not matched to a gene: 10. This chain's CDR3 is CASRTLAGITTDTQYF. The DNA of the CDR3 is TGTGCCAGCAGGACCTTAGCGGGAATAACCACAGATACGCAGTATTTT.

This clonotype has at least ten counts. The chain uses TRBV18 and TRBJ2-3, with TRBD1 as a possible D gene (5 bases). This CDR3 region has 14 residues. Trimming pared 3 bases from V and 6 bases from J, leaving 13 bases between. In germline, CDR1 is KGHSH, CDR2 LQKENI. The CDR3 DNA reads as TGTGCCAGCTCACCCGGATACCACAGGGATACGCAGTATTTT. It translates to CASSPGYHRDTQYF.

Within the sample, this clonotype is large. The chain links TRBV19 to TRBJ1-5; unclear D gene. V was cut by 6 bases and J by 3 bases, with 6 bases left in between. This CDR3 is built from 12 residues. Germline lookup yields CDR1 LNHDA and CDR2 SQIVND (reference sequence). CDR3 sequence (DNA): TGTGCCAGTAGACACTCCAATCAGCCCCAGCATTTT. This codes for CASRHSNQPQHF.

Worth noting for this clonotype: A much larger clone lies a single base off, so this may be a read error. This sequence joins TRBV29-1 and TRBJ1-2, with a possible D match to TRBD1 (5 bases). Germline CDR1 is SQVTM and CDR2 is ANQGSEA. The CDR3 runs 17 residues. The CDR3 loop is CSVANIEDKRTLYGYNF. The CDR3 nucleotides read TGCAGCGTTGCCAACATTGAGGACAAGCGAACCCTCTATGGCTACAACTTC. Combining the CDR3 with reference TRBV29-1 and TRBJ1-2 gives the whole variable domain SAVISQKPSRDICQRGTSLTIQCQVDSQVTMMFWYRQQPGQSLTLIATANQGSEATYESGFVIDKFPISRPNLTFSTLTVSNMSPEDSSIYLCSVANIEDKRTLYGYNFGSGTRLTVV.

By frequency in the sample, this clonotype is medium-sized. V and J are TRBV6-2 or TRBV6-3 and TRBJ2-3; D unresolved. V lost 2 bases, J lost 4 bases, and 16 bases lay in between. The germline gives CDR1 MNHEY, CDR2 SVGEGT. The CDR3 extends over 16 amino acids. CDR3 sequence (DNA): TGTGCCAGCAGTTACGAACGCCCCGGCTCCGCAGATACGCAGTATTTT. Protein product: CASSYERPGSADTQYF.

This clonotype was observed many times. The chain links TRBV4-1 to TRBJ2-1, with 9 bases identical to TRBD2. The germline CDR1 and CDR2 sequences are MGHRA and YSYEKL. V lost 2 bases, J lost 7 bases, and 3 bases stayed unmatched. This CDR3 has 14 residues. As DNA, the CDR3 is TGCGCCAGCAGCCAAAGGACTAGCGTAAATGAGCAGTTCTTC. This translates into CASSQRTSVNEQFF.

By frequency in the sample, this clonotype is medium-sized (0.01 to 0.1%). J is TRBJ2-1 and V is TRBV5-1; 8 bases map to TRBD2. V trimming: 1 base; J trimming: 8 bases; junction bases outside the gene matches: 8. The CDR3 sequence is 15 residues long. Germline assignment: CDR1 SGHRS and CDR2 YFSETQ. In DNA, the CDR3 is TGCGCCAGCAGCTTGATTGCGGGAGCGGGGGATGAGCAGTTCTTC. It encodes CASSLIAGAGDEQFF.

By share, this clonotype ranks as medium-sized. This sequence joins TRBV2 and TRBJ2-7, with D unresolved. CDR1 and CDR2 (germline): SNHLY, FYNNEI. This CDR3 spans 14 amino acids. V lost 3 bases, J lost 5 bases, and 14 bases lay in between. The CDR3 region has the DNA TGTGCCAGCAGTGACAGGCTGCGTTTGAACGAGCAGTACTTC. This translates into CASSDRLRLNEQYF.

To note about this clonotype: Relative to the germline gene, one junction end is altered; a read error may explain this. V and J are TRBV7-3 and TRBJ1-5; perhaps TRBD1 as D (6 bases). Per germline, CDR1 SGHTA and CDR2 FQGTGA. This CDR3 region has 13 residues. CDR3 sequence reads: CASSLGGNRPQHF. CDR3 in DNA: TGTGCCAGCAGCCTAGGGGGAAATCGGCCCCAGCATTTT.

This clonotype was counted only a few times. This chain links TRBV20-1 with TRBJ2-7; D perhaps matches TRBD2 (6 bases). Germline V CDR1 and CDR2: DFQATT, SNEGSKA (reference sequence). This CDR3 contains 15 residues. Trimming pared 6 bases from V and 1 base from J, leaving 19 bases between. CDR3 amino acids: CSAPSLSGHSYEQYF. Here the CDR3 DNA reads TGCAGTGCCCCCAGTTTAAGCGGGCATTCCTACGAGCAGTACTTC.

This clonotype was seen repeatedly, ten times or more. CDR3 residues: CSAPLQDYNEQFF. The CDR3 region has the DNA TGCAGTGCCCCACTTCAAGACTACAATGAGCAGTTCTTC. This rearrangement joins TRBV20-1 to TRBJ2-1; D not certain. The germline V gene has CDR1 DFQATT and CDR2 SNEGSKA (reference sequence). CDR3 size: 13 residues. The ends were cut back, 6 bases at V and 3 bases at J, with 12 bases in the middle.

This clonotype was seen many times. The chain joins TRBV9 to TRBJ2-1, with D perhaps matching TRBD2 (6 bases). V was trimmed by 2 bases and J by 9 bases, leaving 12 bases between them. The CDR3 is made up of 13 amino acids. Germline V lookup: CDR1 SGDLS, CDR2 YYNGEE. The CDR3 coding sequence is TGTGCCAGCAGCGTCCCGGAGGGAGGTGAGCAGTTCTTC. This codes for CASSVPEGGEQFF. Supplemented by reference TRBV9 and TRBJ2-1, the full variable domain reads DSGVTQTPKHLITATGQRVTLRCSPRSGDLSVYWYQQSLDQGLQFLIQYYNGEERAKGNILERFSAQQFPDLHSELNLSSLELGDSALYFCASSVPEGGEQFFGPGTRLTVL.